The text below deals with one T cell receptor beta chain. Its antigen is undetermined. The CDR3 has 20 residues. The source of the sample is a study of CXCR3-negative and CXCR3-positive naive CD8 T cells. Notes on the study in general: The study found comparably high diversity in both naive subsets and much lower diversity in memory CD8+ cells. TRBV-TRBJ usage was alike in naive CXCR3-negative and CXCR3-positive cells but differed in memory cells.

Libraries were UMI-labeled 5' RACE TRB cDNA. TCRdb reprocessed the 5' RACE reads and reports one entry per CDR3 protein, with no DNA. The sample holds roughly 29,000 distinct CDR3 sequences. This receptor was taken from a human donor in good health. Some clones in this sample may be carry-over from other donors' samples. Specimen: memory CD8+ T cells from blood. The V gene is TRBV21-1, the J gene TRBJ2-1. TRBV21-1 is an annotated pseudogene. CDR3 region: CASSEAFVTPKPKTDNEQFF.